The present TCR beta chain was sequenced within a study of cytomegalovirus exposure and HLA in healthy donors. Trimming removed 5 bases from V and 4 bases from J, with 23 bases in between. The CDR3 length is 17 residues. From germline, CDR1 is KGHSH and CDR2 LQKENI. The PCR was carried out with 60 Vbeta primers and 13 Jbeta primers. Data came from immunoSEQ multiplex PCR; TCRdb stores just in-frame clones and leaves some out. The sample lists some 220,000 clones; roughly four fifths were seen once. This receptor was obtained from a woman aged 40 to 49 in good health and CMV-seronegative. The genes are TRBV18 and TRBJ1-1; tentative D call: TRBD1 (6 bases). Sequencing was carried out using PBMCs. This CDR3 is CASSGPVGGVISTEAFF. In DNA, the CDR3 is TGTGCCAGCTCAGGCCCTGTTGGGGGCGTGATAAGCACTGAAGCTTTCTTT.